This TCR beta chain comes out of a study of cytomegalovirus exposure and HLA in healthy donors. Worth noting for this clone: Its matching antigen is unknown.

Profiled with immunoSEQ multiplex PCR; TCRdb holds only in-frame clones, not every one. The data show about 140,000 clones, roughly 86% seen once. Notes on the study in general: The authors enumerated 180 or so TCR beta chains as linked to cytomegalovirus. High specificity and sensitivity for cytomegalovirus status were reported for the classifier.

Sequencing was carried out using PBMCs. This clonotype was obtained from a woman aged 30 to 39 in good health and CMV-seronegative.

The CDR3 loop reads CATSRDPVGQKNEKLFF. CDR3 in DNA: TGTGCCACCAGCAGAGATCCTGTGGGACAGAAGAATGAAAAACTGTTTTTT. The chain uses TRBV15 and TRBJ1-4; TRBD1 matches at 7 bases. After removal of 0 bases from V and 5 bases from J, the junction contained 9 bases not matched to a gene. This CDR3 has 17 amino acids. From germline, CDR1 is LNHNV and CDR2 YYDKDF (reference sequence).